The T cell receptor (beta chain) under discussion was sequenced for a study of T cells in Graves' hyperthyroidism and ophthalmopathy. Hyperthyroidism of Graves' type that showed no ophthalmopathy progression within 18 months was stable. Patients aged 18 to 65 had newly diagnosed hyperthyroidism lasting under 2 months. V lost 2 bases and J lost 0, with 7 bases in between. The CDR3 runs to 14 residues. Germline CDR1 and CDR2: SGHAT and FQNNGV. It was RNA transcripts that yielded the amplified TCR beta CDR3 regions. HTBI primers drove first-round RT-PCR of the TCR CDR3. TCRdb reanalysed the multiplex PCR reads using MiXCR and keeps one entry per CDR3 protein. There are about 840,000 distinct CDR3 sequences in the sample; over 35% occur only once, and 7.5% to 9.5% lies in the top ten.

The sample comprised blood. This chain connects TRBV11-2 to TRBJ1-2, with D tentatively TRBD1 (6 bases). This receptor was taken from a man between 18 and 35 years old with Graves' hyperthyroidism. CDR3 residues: CASSLSGANYGYTF. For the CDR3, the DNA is TGTGCCAGCAGCTTATCAGGGGCTAACTATGGCTACACCTTC. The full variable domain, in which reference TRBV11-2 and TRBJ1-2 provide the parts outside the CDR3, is EAGVAQSPRYKIIEKRQSVAFWCNPISGHATLYWYQQILGQGPKLLIQFQNNGVVDDSQLPKDRFSAERLKGVDSTLKIQPAKLEDSAVYLCASSLSGANYGYTFGSGTRLTVV.